Sequencing of this TCR beta chain was carried out in a study of blood T cell repertoires in COVID-19. Study in general: The United States, Italy and Spain were the sources of the acute and convalescent COVID-19 samples. Sources were T cells, B-cell-depleted T cells, or PBMCs; the material itself was cDNA or gDNA.

Original data processing: Quantification of nucleated cells was approximated via reference gene primer amplification. Repertoires were generated with immunoSEQ multiplex PCR, while TCRdb's copy carries only in-frame clones and drops some. That table is the source of V, J and clone size, and D and trimming were worked out from the DNA. Found here are about 31,000 clones, 80% to 95% of them singletons; the top ten hold roughly 3.5%. The sequenced sample consisted of peripheral blood. This sequence was found in a man between 60 and 75 years old with acute or convalescent COVID-19.

CDR3 DNA sequence: TGTGCCAGCAGCCAGGCGGGACGGGAGCAGTTCTTC. Protein sequence: CASSQAGREQFF. V and J are TRBV3-1 (or the pseudogene TRBV3-2) and TRBJ2-1; a weak D match, TRBD2 (6 bases). There are 12 residues in the CDR3. V was trimmed by 3 bases and J by 10 bases, leaving 10 bases between them. CDR1 LGHDT and CDR2 YNNKEL come from the germline V gene (reference sequence).